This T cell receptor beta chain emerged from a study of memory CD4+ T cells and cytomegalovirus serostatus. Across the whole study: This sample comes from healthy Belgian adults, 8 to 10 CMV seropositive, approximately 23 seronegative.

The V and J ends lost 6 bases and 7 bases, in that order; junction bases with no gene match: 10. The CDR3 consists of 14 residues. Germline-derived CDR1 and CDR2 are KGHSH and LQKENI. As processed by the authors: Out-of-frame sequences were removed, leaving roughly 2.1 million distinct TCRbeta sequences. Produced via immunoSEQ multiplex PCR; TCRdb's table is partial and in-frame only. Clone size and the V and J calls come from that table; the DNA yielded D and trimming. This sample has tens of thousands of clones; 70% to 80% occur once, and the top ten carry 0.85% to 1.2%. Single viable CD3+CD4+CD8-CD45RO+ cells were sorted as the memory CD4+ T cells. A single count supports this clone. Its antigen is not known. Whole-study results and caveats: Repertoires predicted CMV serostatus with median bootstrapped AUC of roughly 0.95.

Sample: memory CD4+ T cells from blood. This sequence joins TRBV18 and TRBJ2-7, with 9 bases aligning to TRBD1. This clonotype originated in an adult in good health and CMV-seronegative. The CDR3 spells CASSHRDRVWEQYF. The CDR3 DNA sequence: TGTGCCAGCTCGCACCGGGACAGGGTATGGGAGCAGTACTTC.